What follows are 21 T cell receptor beta chains derived from one specimen sequenced in a study of identical twins. TCRdb called the 5' RACE reads again in MiXCR, with one record for every CDR3 protein. The sample has 650,000 to 800,000 distinct CDR3 sequences; 8.6% are singletons. These data also formed part of another study, on yellow fever vaccine responses in identical twins.

Sequences were obtained from PBMCs. The source of these receptors is a woman younger than 30 in good health.

This clonotype occurred many times. The V call is TRBV5-5, the J call TRBJ2-3; no firm D call. V lost 4 bases to trimming and J lost 1 base, with 10 bases between them. Germline V gene sequence: CDR1 SGHKS, CDR2 YYEKEE (reference sequence). The length of the CDR3 is 14 residues. The CDR3 is CASSRSPGTDTQYF. The DNA of the CDR3 is TGTGCCAGCAGCCGCTCCCCCGGCACAGATACGCAGTATTTT.

This chain connects TRBV4-1 to TRBJ2-3; D is unresolved. This CDR3 comprises 14 residues. In germline, CDR1 is MGHRA, CDR2 YSYEKL. The V gene lost 1 base and the J gene lost 2 bases, with 7 bases spanning the gap. The CDR3 coding sequence is TGCGCCAGCAGCCAAGTTGACTTCACAGATACGCAGTATTTT. This translates into CASSQVDFTDTQYF.

The chain joins TRBV20-1 to TRBJ2-5; D ambiguous. Trimming stripped 3 bases from V and 5 bases from J, with 19 bases between. CDR3 length: 15 residues. Germline V lookup: CDR1 DFQATT, CDR2 SNEGSKA (reference sequence). The CDR3 nucleotides read TGCAGTGCTAGTATTCGGCAGCCCGGCCGGGAGACCCAGTACTTC. Translated, it gives CSASIRQPGRETQYF.

In this sample, this clonotype turned up a few times. The V gene is TRBV14, the J gene TRBJ2-7; the D is unclear. Germline CDR1 is SGHDN and CDR2 is FVKESK. V was trimmed by 1 base and J by 6 bases, leaving 7 bases between them. There are 12 residues in the CDR3. The CDR3 DNA sequence: TGTGCCAGCAGCCAAGCAGCATTCGAGCAGTACTTC. Protein: CASSQAAFEQYF.

The table lists this clonotype with many counts. The genes are TRBV5-1 and TRBJ2-2, with 7 bases aligning to TRBD1. The germline CDR1 and CDR2 sequences are SGHRS and YFSETQ. CDR3 length: 15 residues. The ends lost 4 bases at V and 2 bases at J; junction bases unmatched: 5. DNA of the CDR3: TGCGCCAGCAGCCCCCGGGACAGCAACACCGGGGAGCTGTTTTTT. Its translation is CASSPRDSNTGELFF. The full variable domain, its missing parts supplied by reference TRBV5-1 and TRBJ2-2, is KAGVTQTPRYLIKTRGQQVTLSCSPISGHRSVSWYQQTPGQGLQFLFEYFSETQRNKGNFPGRFSGRQFSNSRSEMNVSTLELGDSALYLCASSPRDSNTGELFFGEGSRLTVL.

This clonotype has only a few counts. The V gene is TRBV20-1, the J gene TRBJ2-5; D assignment may be TRBD1 or TRBD2 (5 bases each). CDR3 length equals 13 residues. Germline-derived CDR1 and CDR2 are DFQATT and SNEGSKA (reference sequence). V lost 6 bases to trimming and J lost 3 bases, with 14 bases between them. DNA of the CDR3: TGCAGTGCCCTCGGGGACCAGAAAGAGACCCAGTACTTC. It specifies CSALGDQKETQYF.

This clonotype was seen at least ten times. V and J are TRBV7-9 and TRBJ2-5; a weak D match, TRBD2 (5 bases). The germline V gene encodes CDR1 SEHNR and CDR2 FQNEAQ (reference sequence). The V gene lost 8 bases and the J gene lost 0 bases, with 13 bases spanning the gap. This CDR3 spans 14 amino acids. In DNA, the CDR3 is TGTGCCAGCGCCGGGCAGGAGGACCAAGAGACCCAGTACTTC. Its protein product is CASAGQEDQETQYF. The full variable domain, completed using reference TRBV7-9 and TRBJ2-5, is DTGVSQNPRHKITKRGQNVTFRCDPISEHNRLYWYRQTLGQGPEFLTYFQNEAQLEKSRLLSDRFSAERPKGSFSTLEIQRTEQGDSAMYLCASAGQEDQETQYFGPGTRLLVL.

On this clonotype: One junction end disagrees with the germline gene, perhaps due to a read error. The V and J genes are TRBV2 and TRBJ2-7; 7 nucleotides line up with TRBD1. The CDR3 totals 11 residues. Per germline, CDR1 SNHLY and CDR2 FYNNEI. DNA of the CDR3: TGTGCCAGCTCGGGACAGAGTGGGGCCTTGTTC. Protein sequence: CASSGQSGALF. Full variable domain (outside the CDR3, taken from reference TRBV2 and TRBJ2-7): EPEVTQTPSHQVTQMGQEVILRCVPISNHLYFYWYRQILGQKVEFLVSFYNNEISEKSEIFDDQFSVERPDGSNFTLKIRSTKLEDSAMYFCASSGQSGALFGPGTRLTVT.

V gene TRBV13 combines with J gene TRBJ2-3; the match to TRBD2 covers 15 bases. J was trimmed by 4 bases and V by 5 bases; bases with no gene match: 4. Germline lookup yields CDR1 PRHDT and CDR2 FYEKMQ (reference sequence). This CDR3 contains 16 residues. For the CDR3, the DNA is TGTGCCAGCAGCCCCTGGACTAGCGGGGGGGCAGATACGCAGTATTTT. It encodes CASSPWTSGGADTQYF. The full variable domain, with the rest looked up from reference TRBV13 and TRBJ2-3, is AAGVIQSPRHLIKEKRETATLKCYPIPRHDTVYWYQQGPGQDPQFLISFYEKMQSDKGSIPDRFSAQQFSDYHSELNMSSLELGDSALYFCASSPWTSGGADTQYFGPGTRLTVL.

This clonotype was counted a few times. The chain has TRBV30 and TRBJ1-1; possible D gene TRBD1, 5 bases. This CDR3 is built from 12 residues. CDR1 and CDR2 (germline): GTSNPN, SVGIG (reference sequence). Trimming took off 2 bases at V and 7 bases at J, with 11 bases between the two ends. This chain's CDR3 is CAWSLGGSEAFF. Written as DNA, the CDR3 is TGTGCCTGGAGTCTCGGGGGTAGTGAAGCTTTCTTT. The full variable domain, completed using reference TRBV30 and TRBJ1-1, is SQTIHQWPATLVQPVGSPLSLECTVEGTSNPNLYWYRQAAGRGLQLLFYSVGIGQISSEVPQNLSASRPQDRQFILSSKKLLLSDSGFYLCAWSLGGSEAFFGQGTRLTVV.

A few counts support this clonotype. The chain recombines TRBV25-1 with TRBJ2-6; no definite D call. Germline loops: CDR1 MGHDK, CDR2 SYGVNS. CDR3 length: 15 residues. V gave up 6 bases and J gave up 0 bases, with 9 bases separating them. Written as DNA, the CDR3 is TGTGCCAGCAGAGGAAGTAGCTCTGGGGCCAACGTCCTGACTTTC. Its protein product is CASRGSSSGANVLTF. Complete variable domain (other parts from reference TRBV25-1 and TRBJ2-6): EADIYQTPRYLVIGTGKKITLECSQTMGHDKMYWYQQDPGMELHLIHYSYGVNSTEKGDLSSESTVSRIRTEHFPLTLESARPSHTSQYLCASRGSSSGANVLTFGAGSRLTVL.

This clonotype was detected only a few times. CDR3 DNA sequence: TGTGCCAGCAGTTTACTGGAGCGCCAAGAGACCCAGTACTTC. Translated: CASSLLERQETQYF. The chain carries TRBV28 and TRBJ2-5; D is ambiguous. The CDR3 extends over 14 amino acids. Trimming took off 2 bases at V and 1 base at J, with 8 bases between the two ends. Germline V gives CDR1 MDHEN, CDR2 SYDVKM.

The chain uses TRBV6-1 and TRBJ2-3, with 9 bases fitting TRBD1. The CDR3 covers 15 residues. Losses at the gene ends were 6 bases for V and 1 base for J; bases not matched to a gene: 5. Germline CDR1 is MNHNS and CDR2 is SASEGT. CDR3 sequence (DNA): TGTGCCAGCAGGCGGGGACAGGGAGGCACAGATACGCAGTATTTT. It codes for CASRRGQGGTDTQYF.

The J gene is TRBJ2-1, the V gene TRBV6-4; no clear D gene. From germline, CDR1 is MRHNA and CDR2 SNTAGT. V was clipped by 1 base and J by 9 bases, with 10 bases between them. This CDR3 region has 13 residues. For the CDR3, the DNA is TGTGCCAGCAGTGACTGGTTCGAAGGTGAGCAGTTCTTC. It translates to CASSDWFEGEQFF.

Ten or more counts support this clonotype. V and J are TRBV20-1 and TRBJ1-4, with 7 bases lining up with TRBD1. Germline V gene sequence: CDR1 DFQATT, CDR2 SNEGSKA (reference sequence). Unmatched junction bases numbered 7, after V lost 4 bases and J lost 5 bases. CDR3 length equals 14 residues. CDR3 protein: CSATKTGSNEKLFF. The CDR3 region has the DNA TGCAGTGCTACTAAGACAGGGAGCAATGAAAAACTGTTTTTT.

The chain uses TRBV2 and TRBJ2-7, with D maybe TRBD2 (6 bases). This CDR3 contains 12 residues. V was cut by 8 bases and J by 3 bases, with 11 bases left in between. Germline V CDR1 and CDR2: SNHLY, FYNNEI. In nucleotides, the CDR3 is TGTGCCAGCGGGAGGAGATTCTACGAGCAGTACTTC. Translating gives CASGRRFYEQYF.

This clonotype appeared a few times. The V and J genes are TRBV5-1 and TRBJ1-1, with D possibly TRBD1 on 6 matching bases. The germline gives CDR1 SGHRS, CDR2 YFSETQ. V was clipped by 7 bases and J by 1 base, with 14 bases between them. The CDR3 spans 14 residues. DNA for the CDR3: TGCGCCAGCGCTACCGGGACACCGAACACTGAAGCTTTCTTT. Its protein product is CASATGTPNTEAFF.

V and J are TRBV29-1 and TRBJ2-7; 7 nucleotides match TRBD1. Germline loops: CDR1 SQVTM, CDR2 ANQGSEA. CDR3 size: 15 residues. After removal of 7 bases from V and 0 bases from J, the junction contained 12 bases not matched to a gene. CDR3 nucleotide sequence: TGCAGCGCCCTTCTGGGACAGAAGAGCTCCTACGAGCAGTACTTC. This gives the protein CSALLGQKSSYEQYF.

The rearrangement uses TRBV18 and TRBJ2-7, with a possible D match to TRBD2 (5 bases). Trimming took 4 bases from V and 2 from J, leaving 15 bases between them. From germline, CDR1 is KGHSH and CDR2 LQKENI. This CDR3 is built from 15 residues. The CDR3 DNA reads as TGTGCCAGCTCACTAAAGACGGGATTAACCTACGAGCAGTACTTC. Its translation is CASSLKTGLTYEQYF.

In this sample, this clonotype turned up a few times. V and J are TRBV27 and TRBJ2-7; tentatively, D is TRBD2 (5 bases). Germline CDR1 reads MNHEY; CDR2 reads SMNVEV (reference sequence). The CDR3 totals 12 residues. Trimming stripped 5 bases from V and 7 bases from J, with 12 bases between. The CDR3 sequence: CASSLVGKEQYF. For the CDR3, the DNA is TGTGCCAGCAGTCTAGTCGGGAAGGAGCAGTACTTC.

The DNA for the CDR3 is TGCGCCAGCAGCCAAGATCCAGGGACTAGCGGGATATATGAGCAGTTCTTC. It specifies CASSQDPGTSGIYEQFF. V gene TRBV4-3 combines with J gene TRBJ2-1; TRBD2 matches at 13 bases. Per the germline V gene, CDR1 is LGHNA and CDR2 is YSLEER. The V segment lost 0 bases and the J segment 8 bases; nucleotides outside the gene matches: 7. The CDR3 is made up of 17 amino acids.